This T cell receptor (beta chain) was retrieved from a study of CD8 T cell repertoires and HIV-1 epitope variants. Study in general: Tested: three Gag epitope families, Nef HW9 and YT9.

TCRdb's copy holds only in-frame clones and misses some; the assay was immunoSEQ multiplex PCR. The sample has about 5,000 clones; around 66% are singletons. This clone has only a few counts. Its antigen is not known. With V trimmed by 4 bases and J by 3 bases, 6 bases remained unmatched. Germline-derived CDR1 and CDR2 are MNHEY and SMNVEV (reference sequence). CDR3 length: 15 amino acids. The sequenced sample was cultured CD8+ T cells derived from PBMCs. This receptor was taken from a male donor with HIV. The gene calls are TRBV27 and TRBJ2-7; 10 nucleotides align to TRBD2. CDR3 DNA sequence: TGTGCCAGCAGTTCAAGTAGGACTAGCGGCTACGAGCAGTACTTC. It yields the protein CASSSSRTSGYEQYF.